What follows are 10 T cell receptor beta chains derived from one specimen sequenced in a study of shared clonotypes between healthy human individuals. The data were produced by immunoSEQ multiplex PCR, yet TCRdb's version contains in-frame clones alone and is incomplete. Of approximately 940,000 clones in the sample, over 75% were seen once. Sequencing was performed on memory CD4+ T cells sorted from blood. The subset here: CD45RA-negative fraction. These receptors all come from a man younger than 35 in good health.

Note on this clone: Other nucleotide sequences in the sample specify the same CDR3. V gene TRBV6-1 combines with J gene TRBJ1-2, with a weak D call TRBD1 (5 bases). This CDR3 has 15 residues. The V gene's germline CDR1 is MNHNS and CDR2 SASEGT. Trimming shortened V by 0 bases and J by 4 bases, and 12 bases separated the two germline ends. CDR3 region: CASSEARRGAYGYTF. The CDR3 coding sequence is TGTGCCAGCAGTGAAGCTCGTAGGGGTGCCTATGGCTACACCTTC.

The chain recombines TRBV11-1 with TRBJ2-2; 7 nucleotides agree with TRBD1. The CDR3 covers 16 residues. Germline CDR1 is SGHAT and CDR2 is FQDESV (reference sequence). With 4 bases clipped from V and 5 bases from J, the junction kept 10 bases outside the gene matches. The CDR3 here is CASSSRQGVKTGELFF. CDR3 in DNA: TGTGCCAGCAGCTCACGACAGGGTGTGAAGACCGGGGAGCTGTTTTTT.

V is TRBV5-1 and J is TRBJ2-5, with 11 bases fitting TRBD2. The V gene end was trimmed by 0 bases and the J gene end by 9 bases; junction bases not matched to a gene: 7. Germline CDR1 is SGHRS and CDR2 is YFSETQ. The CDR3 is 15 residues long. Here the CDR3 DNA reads TGCGCCAGCAGCTTGGAGGCTAGCGGGGGGCGGGCCCAGTACTTC. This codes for CASSLEASGGRAQYF.

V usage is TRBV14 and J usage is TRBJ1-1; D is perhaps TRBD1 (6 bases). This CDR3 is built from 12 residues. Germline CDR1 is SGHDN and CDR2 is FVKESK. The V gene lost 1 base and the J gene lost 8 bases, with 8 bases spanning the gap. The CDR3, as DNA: TGTGCCAGCAGCCAAGCCGGGACAGAAGCTTTCTTT. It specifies CASSQAGTEAFF.

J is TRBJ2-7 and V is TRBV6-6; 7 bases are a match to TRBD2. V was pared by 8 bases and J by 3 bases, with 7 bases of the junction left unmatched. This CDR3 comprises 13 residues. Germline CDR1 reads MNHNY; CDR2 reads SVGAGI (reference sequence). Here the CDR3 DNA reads TGTGCCAGCGGGGGGGAAGGGCTCTACGAGCAGTACTTC. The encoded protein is CASGGEGLYEQYF.

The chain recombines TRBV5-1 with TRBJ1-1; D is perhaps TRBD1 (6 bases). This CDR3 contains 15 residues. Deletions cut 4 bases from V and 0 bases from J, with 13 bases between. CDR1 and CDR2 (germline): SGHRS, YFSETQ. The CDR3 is CASSMDGQMNTEAFF. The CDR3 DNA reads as TGCGCCAGCAGCATGGATGGACAGATGAACACTGAAGCTTTCTTT.

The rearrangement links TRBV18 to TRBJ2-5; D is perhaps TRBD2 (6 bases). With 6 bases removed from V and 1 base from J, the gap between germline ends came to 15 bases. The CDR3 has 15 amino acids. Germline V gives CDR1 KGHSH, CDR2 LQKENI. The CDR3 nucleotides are TGTGCCAGCTCCCCCCGGGGGTCCCCCCAAGAGACCCAGTACTTC. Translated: CASSPRGSPQETQYF.

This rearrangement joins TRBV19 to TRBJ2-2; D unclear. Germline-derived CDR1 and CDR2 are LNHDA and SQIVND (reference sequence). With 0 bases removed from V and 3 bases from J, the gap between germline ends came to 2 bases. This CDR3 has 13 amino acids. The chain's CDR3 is CASSIDDTGELFF. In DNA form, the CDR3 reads TGTGCCAGTAGTATAGATGACACCGGGGAGCTGTTTTTT.

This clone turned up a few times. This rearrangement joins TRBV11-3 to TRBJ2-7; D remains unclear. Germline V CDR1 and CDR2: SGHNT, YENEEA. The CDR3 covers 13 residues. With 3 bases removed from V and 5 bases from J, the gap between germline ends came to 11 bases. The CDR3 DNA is TGTGCCAGCAGCTTGGACGGGCCCAACGAGCAGTACTTC. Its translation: CASSLDGPNEQYF.

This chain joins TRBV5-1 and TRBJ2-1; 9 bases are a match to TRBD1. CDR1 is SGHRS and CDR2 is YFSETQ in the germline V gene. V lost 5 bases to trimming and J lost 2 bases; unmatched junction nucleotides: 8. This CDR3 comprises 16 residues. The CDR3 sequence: CASSPSQGAAYNEQFF. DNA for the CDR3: TGCGCCAGCAGTCCCTCACAGGGGGCGGCCTACAATGAGCAGTTCTTC.